Each of the 27 T cell receptor beta chains below was sequenced from the same sample in a study of T cell changes during pregnancy in multiple sclerosis. Sequenced by immunoSEQ multiplex PCR; TCRdb stores in-frame clones only, minus some. The sample includes under 50,000 clones, about 94% of them seen just once. The sample consisted of CD8+ T cells from peripheral blood mononuclear cells, taken in the first trimester of pregnancy. Receptors originate from a female donor with multiple sclerosis, enrolled in a pregnancy study.

This clone came up a few times. V gene TRBV2 combines with J gene TRBJ1-6; D might be TRBD1 (5 bases). This CDR3 is built from 14 residues. Trimming left V 0 bases short and J 6 bases short, with 6 bases between. Per germline, CDR1 SNHLY and CDR2 FYNNEI. The CDR3 DNA is TGTGCCAGCAGTGAAGCAGGGGTTAATTCACCCCTCCACTTT. Translation: CASSEAGVNSPLHF.

The genes are TRBV27 and TRBJ2-1, with 7 positions matching TRBD2. This CDR3 spans 15 amino acids. With 5 bases clipped from V and 0 bases from J, the junction kept 4 bases outside the gene matches. CDR1 and CDR2 from the germline V gene are MNHEY and SMNVEV (reference sequence). The CDR3 coding sequence is TGTGCCAGCAGTGGCAAGCGGGACTCCTACAATGAGCAGTTCTTC. This codes for CASSGKRDSYNEQFF.

The chain couples TRBV9 to TRBJ2-3; 9 bases match TRBD2. Losses at the gene ends were 0 bases for V and 0 bases for J; bases not matched to a gene: 2. The CDR3 length is 16 residues. CDR1 and CDR2 (germline): SGDLS, YYNGEE. CDR3 sequence (DNA): TGTGCCAGCAGCGTAGGTAGCGGGGGTAGCACAGATACGCAGTATTTT. Residues: CASSVGSGGSTDTQYF.

The chain carries TRBV28 and TRBJ2-5; 10 nucleotides align to TRBD1. Germline values: CDR1 MDHEN, CDR2 SYDVKM. The CDR3 is 14 amino acids. V lost 5 bases to trimming and J lost 5 bases; unmatched junction nucleotides: 5. CDR3 nucleotides: TGTGCCAGCAGTCTCGACAGGGGGCCGGAGACCCAGTACTTC. It translates to CASSLDRGPETQYF.

This chain links TRBV19 with TRBJ1-2; D is perhaps TRBD1 (6 bases). Germline CDR1 reads LNHDA; CDR2 reads SQIVND (reference sequence). V shed 5 bases and J shed 0 bases, with 10 bases lying between them. This CDR3 region has 14 residues. In DNA, the CDR3 is TGTGCCAGTAGTCCAGGGGTGGCTAACTATGGCTACACCTTC. Translated, it gives CASSPGVANYGYTF.

This sequence joins TRBV14 and TRBJ2-1; TRBD2 agrees at 12 bases. Germline assignment: CDR1 SGHDN and CDR2 FVKESK. The V and J ends lost 4 bases and 7 bases, in that order; junction bases with no gene match: 8. CDR3 length equals 16 residues. The CDR3 DNA reads as TGTGCCAGCAGCCCCCTACTAGCGGGAGGATGGAATGAGCAGTTCTTC. Amino acid sequence: CASSPLLAGGWNEQFF.

The genes are TRBV5-1 and TRBJ2-1; perhaps TRBD1 as D (5 bases). V dropped 1 base and J dropped 5 bases, with 13 bases sitting between them. The germline V gene encodes CDR1 SGHRS and CDR2 YFSETQ. The CDR3 runs to 15 residues. CDR3 loop: CASSLLVGRNNEQFF. CDR3 nucleotides: TGCGCCAGCAGCTTGCTTGTGGGGCGGAACAATGAGCAGTTCTTC.

The rearrangement links TRBV27 to TRBJ2-1; 7 positions match TRBD1. V lost 9 bases, J lost 12 bases, and 11 bases stayed unmatched. The CDR3 is 12 residues long. CDR1 is MNHEY, CDR2 SMNVEV, per germline (reference sequence). CDR3 residues: CASSDRVSGQFF. CDR3 DNA: TGTGCCAGTTCAGACAGGGTCTCTGGGCAGTTCTTC.

This chain links TRBV9 with TRBJ2-7; possibly TRBD1 for D (6 bases). Trimming took off 0 bases at V and 7 bases at J, with 17 bases between the two ends. This CDR3 contains 15 residues. CDR1 is SGDLS and CDR2 is YYNGEE in the germline V gene. The CDR3 is CASSVDPVQGTEQYF. Here the CDR3 DNA reads TGTGCCAGCAGCGTAGATCCGGTACAGGGAACGGAGCAGTACTTC.

The chain recombines TRBV7-9 with TRBJ2-7, with 10 bases fitting TRBD2. The junction had 3 bases not matched to a gene; V was cut back by 4 bases and J by 0 bases. Germline V gene sequence: CDR1 SEHNR, CDR2 FQNEAQ (reference sequence). The CDR3 consists of 15 residues. CDR3 nucleotide sequence: TGTGCCAGCAGCTCCCGACTAGCGGGCTCCTACGAGCAGTACTTC. It codes for CASSSRLAGSYEQYF.

CDR3 nucleotides: TGTGCCAGCAGTGAGAGCGGGATTTTGGAGCAGTTCTTC. Translating it yields CASSESGILEQFF. J is TRBJ2-1 and V is TRBV2; 7 bases align to TRBD2. The CDR3 extends over 13 amino acids. The V segment lost 3 bases and the J segment 10 bases; nucleotides outside the gene matches: 6. Germline loops: CDR1 SNHLY, CDR2 FYNNEI.

Remarks on this clone: One end of the junction varies from germline; a read error may be responsible. The CDR3 nucleotides are TGTGCCGGGGGGGGTGCAGGGAACCCTGAAGCTTTCTTT. Its translation: CAGGGAGNPEAFF. V is TRBV28 and J is TRBJ1-1; D possibly corresponds to TRBD1 (5 bases). Germline-derived CDR1 and CDR2 are MDHEN and SYDVKM. There are 13 residues in the CDR3.

The V and J genes are TRBV30 and TRBJ2-2; maybe TRBD1 (5 bases). The V end lost 4 bases, the J end lost 0 bases, and 9 bases lay between the germline ends. Germline assignment: CDR1 GTSNPN and CDR2 SVGIG (reference sequence). This CDR3 has 14 residues. In nucleotides, the CDR3 is TGTGCCTGGACAGGACATACGAACACCGGGGAGCTGTTTTTT. It yields the protein CAWTGHTNTGELFF. The full variable domain, its missing parts supplied by reference TRBV30 and TRBJ2-2, is SQTIHQWPATLVQPVGSPLSLECTVEGTSNPNLYWYRQAAGRGLQLLFYSVGIGQISSEVPQNLSASRPQDRQFILSSKKLLLSDSGFYLCAWTGHTNTGELFFGEGSRLTVL.

The chain recombines TRBV4-1 with TRBJ1-1, with unresolved D. The CDR3 is 13 amino acids. Deletions cut 3 bases from V and 1 base from J, with 6 bases between. Germline CDR1 is MGHRA and CDR2 is YSYEKL. The CDR3: CASSHTQNTEAFF. CDR3 coding DNA: TGCGCCAGCAGCCATACACAGAACACTGAAGCTTTCTTT.

The chain joins TRBV19 to TRBJ1-2; D is possibly TRBD1 (5 bases). Looked up from germline, CDR1 is LNHDA and CDR2 is SQIVND (reference sequence). V was pared by 8 bases and J by 8 bases, with 27 bases between. The CDR3 length is 16 residues. CDR3 protein: CASLNVRDWEDSGYTF. The CDR3 bases are TGTGCCAGTCTGAATGTACGGGACTGGGAAGATAGCGGCTACACCTTC. Filled out from reference TRBV19 and TRBJ1-2, the complete variable domain reads DGGITQSPKYLFRKEGQNVTLSCEQNLNHDAMYWYRQDPGQGLRLIYYSQIVNDFQKGDIAEGYSVSREKKESFPLTVTSAQKNPTAFYLCASLNVRDWEDSGYTFGSGTRLTVV.

V and J are TRBV7-8 and TRBJ2-2; tentatively, D is TRBD1 (6 bases). This CDR3 contains 17 residues. The V and J ends lost 2 bases and 4 bases respectively, with 17 bases between them. Germline loops: CDR1 SGHVS, CDR2 FQNEAQ. This chain's CDR3 is CASSLWAQGFSTGELFF. CDR3 bases: TGTGCCAGCAGCTTATGGGCACAGGGCTTCTCCACCGGGGAGCTGTTTTTT.

The rearrangement joins TRBV5-4 to TRBJ2-7, with D perhaps matching TRBD1 (5 bases). The CDR3 covers 12 residues. The V end lost 1 base, the J end lost 5 bases, and 7 bases lay between the germline ends. CDR1 and CDR2 from the germline V gene are SGHNT and YYREEE (reference sequence). Here the CDR3 DNA reads TGTGCCAGCAGCTTGAAGGGGAACGAGCAGTACTTC. Its protein product is CASSLKGNEQYF.

The rearrangement links TRBV11-2 to TRBJ1-1; D not resolved. This CDR3 comprises 14 residues. V was cut by 5 bases and J by 1 base, with 11 bases left in between. In germline, CDR1 is SGHAT, CDR2 FQNNGV. The CDR3 coding sequence is TGTGCCAGCAGCAATACAGTCGGGAACACTGAAGCTTTCTTT. Translated: CASSNTVGNTEAFF. Full variable domain (missing parts from reference TRBV11-2 and TRBJ1-1): EAGVAQSPRYKIIEKRQSVAFWCNPISGHATLYWYQQILGQGPKLLIQFQNNGVVDDSQLPKDRFSAERLKGVDSTLKIQPAKLEDSAVYLCASSNTVGNTEAFFGQGTRLTVV.

This clone was detected once. The CDR3: CASGLIPRGVNEQFF. The CDR3 DNA reads TGTGCTAGTGGTTTGATCCCCCGGGGGGTTAATGAGCAGTTCTTC. The V and J genes are TRBV12-5 and TRBJ2-1; 7 bases are shared with TRBD2. V gave up 2 bases and J gave up 7 bases; unmatched junction bases: 8. This CDR3 comprises 15 residues. CDR1 and CDR2 from the germline V gene are LGHNT and FRNRAP.

This clone was seen only a few times. This chain uses TRBV4-2 with TRBJ2-7, with 7 bases matching TRBD2. The CDR3 has 16 amino acids. V lost 0 bases, J lost 1 base, and 6 bases stayed unmatched. From germline, CDR1 is LGHNA and CDR2 YNFKEQ. The CDR3 DNA sequence: TGTGCCAGCAGCCAAGATGGGGCTAGCGGTTCCTACGAGCAGTACTTC. This encodes CASSQDGASGSYEQYF.

The CDR3 DNA reads TGTGCCAGCAGCTTGAGTCAGGAACACGAGCAGTACTTC. Protein product: CASSLSQEHEQYF. This chain links TRBV7-9 with TRBJ2-7; no clear D. V shed 3 bases and J shed 5 bases, with 11 bases lying between them. This CDR3 is 13 amino acids long. Germline V gene data show CDR1 as SEHNR and CDR2 as FQNEAQ (reference sequence). Full variable domain (outside the CDR3, taken from reference TRBV7-9 and TRBJ2-7): DTGVSQNPRHKITKRGQNVTFRCDPISEHNRLYWYRQTLGQGPEFLTYFQNEAQLEKSRLLSDRFSAERPKGSFSTLEIQRTEQGDSAMYLCASSLSQEHEQYFGPGTRLTVT.

V is TRBV19 and J is TRBJ2-1; 7 positions agree with TRBD1. The CDR3 totals 14 residues. CDR1 and CDR2 (germline): LNHDA, SQIVND (reference sequence). V lost 6 bases to trimming and J lost 12 bases; unmatched junction nucleotides: 14. The CDR3 sequence is CASSGDSHNERQFF. Here the CDR3 DNA reads TGTGCCAGTAGCGGGGACAGTCACAATGAGAGGCAGTTCTTC. The full variable domain, with the rest looked up from reference TRBV19 and TRBJ2-1, is DGGITQSPKYLFRKEGQNVTLSCEQNLNHDAMYWYRQDPGQGLRLIYYSQIVNDFQKGDIAEGYSVSREKKESFPLTVTSAQKNPTAFYLCASSGDSHNERQFFGPGTRLTVL.

This chain connects TRBV7-9 to TRBJ1-1; the D gene is possibly TRBD1 (5 bases). Looked up from germline, CDR1 is SEHNR and CDR2 is FQNEAQ (reference sequence). V was shortened by 2 bases and J by 1 base, with 14 bases between the two germline ends. This CDR3 contains 16 residues. CDR3 bases: TGTGCCAGCAGCTTATTAGACTACGGGGGGAACACTGAAGCTTTCTTT. Its translation is CASSLLDYGGNTEAFF.

The V gene is TRBV28, the J gene TRBJ2-7; D is perhaps TRBD1 (6 bases). The V end lost 8 bases, the J end lost 3 bases, and 17 bases lay between the germline ends. Germline lookup yields CDR1 MDHEN and CDR2 SYDVKM. The length of the CDR3 is 14 residues. DNA of the CDR3: TGTGCCAGCTCCTTTGGGGACATAGACTACGAGCAGTACTTC. Translation: CASSFGDIDYEQYF.

The chain joins TRBV4-3 to TRBJ2-7; TRBD1 agrees at 11 bases. This CDR3 comprises 15 residues. V gave up 0 bases and J gave up 3 bases; unmatched junction bases: 1. The germline CDR1 and CDR2 sequences are LGHNA and YSLEER. The CDR3 spells CASSQDGTGGYEQYF. CDR3 DNA: TGCGCCAGCAGCCAAGATGGGACAGGGGGCTACGAGCAGTACTTC.

The rearrangement links TRBV4-3 to TRBJ2-7; perhaps TRBD2 as D (5 bases). The germline V gene encodes CDR1 LGHNA and CDR2 YSLEER. With 0 bases removed from V and 6 bases from J, the gap between germline ends came to 18 bases. This CDR3 has 16 residues. The CDR3 nucleotides read TGCGCCAGCAGCCAAGAGGGGAGTGGAGGTGATGTCGAGCAGTACTTC. This codes for CASSQEGSGGDVEQYF.

The chain employs TRBV6-1 and TRBJ1-1; 8 bases fit TRBD1. V lost 5 bases to trimming and J lost 1 base; unmatched junction nucleotides: 6. Germline-derived CDR1 and CDR2 are MNHNS and SASEGT. The CDR3 sequence is 15 residues long. This CDR3 is CASSLTQGANTEAFF. CDR3 coding DNA: TGTGCCAGCAGTCTTACTCAGGGGGCGAACACTGAAGCTTTCTTT.